Below are 26 T cell receptor beta chains sequenced from a single sample in a study of graft-versus-host responses after intestinal transplantation. The method was immunoSEQ multiplex PCR; TCRdb's version includes in-frame clones alone and lacks a portion of them. The table lists about 90,000 clones, 90% to 95% of them singletons. These receptors' targets are unknown. The starting material was unstimulated CD8+ T cells sorted from spleen or lymph node cells, obtained before transplant. Receptors were obtained from a human donor who was the organ donor for an intestinal transplant.

The J gene is TRBJ2-7, the V gene TRBV18; TRBD2 matches 10 bases. V trimming: 3 bases; J trimming: 2 bases; junction bases outside the gene matches: 31. CDR3 size: 24 residues. CDR1 and CDR2 from the germline V gene are KGHSH and LQKENI. This CDR3 is CASSPIFRRLAGEVPLQRPYEQYF. The CDR3 DNA is TGTGCCAGCTCACCTATTTTCCGCAGGCTAGCGGGAGAGGTACCACTACAACGCCCCTACGAGCAGTACTTC.

V and J are TRBV25-1 and TRBJ2-5; TRBD2 aligns across 10 bases. CDR1 is MGHDK, CDR2 SYGVNS, per germline. The V gene end was trimmed by 7 bases and the J gene end by 5 bases; junction bases not matched to a gene: 10. This CDR3 has 15 amino acids. CDR3 region: CASTLAGASRETQYF. CDR3 bases: TGTGCCAGCACCCTAGCGGGAGCCTCGCGGGAGACCCAGTACTTC.

DNA for the CDR3: TGCGCCAGCAGCTTCGTAGACAATGAGCAGTTCTTC. Its translation is CASSFVDNEQFF. The V gene is TRBV5-1, the J gene TRBJ2-1; D unresolved. Germline CDR1 reads SGHRS; CDR2 reads YFSETQ. This CDR3 region has 12 residues. The ends were cut back, 2 bases at V and 5 bases at J, with 5 bases in the middle.

The rearrangement links TRBV7-9 to TRBJ2-7; TRBD1 agrees at 7 bases. Germline V gene lookup returns CDR1 SEHNR and CDR2 FQNEAQ (reference sequence). V was clipped by 5 bases and J by 2 bases; unmatched bases: 3. The CDR3 is made up of 13 amino acids. Here the CDR3 reads CASSLTGTYEQYF. Written as DNA, the CDR3 is TGTGCCAGCAGCCTGACAGGGACCTACGAGCAGTACTTC.

V is TRBV28 and J is TRBJ2-7, with D tentatively TRBD2 (6 bases). There are 15 residues in the CDR3. V was trimmed by 3 bases and J by 2 bases, leaving 14 bases between them. The germline CDR1 and CDR2 sequences are MDHEN and SYDVKM. The CDR3 reads CASSLMEGPPYEQYF. DNA for the CDR3: TGTGCCAGCAGTTTGATGGAGGGGCCTCCCTACGAGCAGTACTTC.

This clone was recorded a few times. The chain carries TRBV30 and TRBJ1-3; D remains unclear. V lost 0 bases and J 4 bases, leaving 19 bases between the germline ends. CDR1 is GTSNPN, CDR2 SVGIG, per germline (reference sequence). The CDR3 totals 17 residues. The CDR3 nucleotides read TGTGCCTGGAGTGTACCGAGGGTCCGCAATCTGGGAAACACCATATATTTT. Translated: CAWSVPRVRNLGNTIYF.

This chain links TRBV7-9 with TRBJ2-7; D is perhaps TRBD2 (6 bases). The germline CDR1 and CDR2 sequences are SEHNR and FQNEAQ (reference sequence). Trimming took off 7 bases at V and 6 bases at J, with 25 bases between the two ends. This CDR3 is built from 16 residues. The CDR3 spells CASTSSLAGPSAEQYF. The CDR3 coding sequence is TGTGCCAGCACCAGCTCCTTGGCGGGACCCTCGGCCGAGCAGTACTTC.

The chain couples TRBV6-6 to TRBJ2-3, with 7 bases that match TRBD2. Trimming took 8 bases from V and 3 from J; bases not matched to a gene: 14. The CDR3 sequence is 16 residues long. The germline V gene encodes CDR1 MNHNY and CDR2 SVGAGI (reference sequence). The CDR3 loop is CASPKGRGGATDTQYF. DNA of the CDR3: TGTGCCAGCCCCAAAGGTCGCGGGGGTGCGACAGATACGCAGTATTTT.

The chain has TRBV7-9 and TRBJ1-2; D unresolved. The CDR3 has 14 residues. Germline CDR1 and CDR2: SEHNR and FQNEAQ (reference sequence). The ends were cut back, 3 bases at V and 6 bases at J, with 14 bases in the middle. The DNA for the CDR3 is TGTGCCAGCAGCTTGTCGTTCGGTTTCGATGGCTACACCTTC. This codes for CASSLSFGFDGYTF.

This clone was detected only once. CDR3 amino acids: CASSPPGLAYEQYF. CDR3 bases: TGTGCCAGCAGCCCACCCGGACTAGCGTACGAGCAGTACTTC. The gene calls are TRBV7-9 and TRBJ2-7, with 9 bases aligning to TRBD2. The junction had 6 bases not matched to a gene; V was cut back by 5 bases and J by 4 bases. Germline-derived CDR1 and CDR2 are SEHNR and FQNEAQ (reference sequence). CDR3 length equals 14 residues.

The chain uses TRBV7-8 and TRBJ2-7, with TRBD1 identical over 10 bases. The CDR3 loop spans 15 amino acids. Trimming at V came to 1 base and at J to 7 bases, leaving 7 bases not matched to a gene. In germline, CDR1 is SGHVS, CDR2 FQNEAQ. Here the CDR3 reads CASSLGGQGIWEQYF. CDR3 nucleotides: TGTGCCAGCAGCTTAGGGGGACAGGGGATATGGGAGCAGTACTTC.

The chain uses TRBV7-8 and TRBJ2-7; 13 bases map to TRBD2. The CDR3 has 18 residues. The junction had 11 bases not matched to a gene; V was cut back by 2 bases and J by 4 bases. CDR1 and CDR2 (germline): SGHVS, FQNEAQ. The CDR3 nucleotides read TGTGCCAGCAGCTTAACAACTTGGACTAGCGGGAGATCTTACGAGCAGTACTTC. This translates into CASSLTTWTSGRSYEQYF.

The chain is built from TRBV7-2 and TRBJ2-2; 8 bases map to TRBD2. The CDR3 contains 15 residues. The V and J ends lost 3 bases and 4 bases, in that order; junction bases with no gene match: 4. Germline CDR1 is SGHTA and CDR2 is FQGNSA. The CDR3 reads CASSFEAGATGELFF. CDR3 nucleotides: TGTGCCAGCAGCTTTGAAGCGGGGGCCACCGGGGAGCTGTTTTTT.

The CDR3 spells CASRGDSNEQFF. CDR3 nucleotide sequence: TGTGCCAGCAGGGGGGACAGCAATGAGCAGTTCTTC. The V and J genes are TRBV7-3 and TRBJ2-1, with 7 bases aligning to TRBD1. Germline values: CDR1 SGHTA, CDR2 FQGTGA. The V and J ends lost 6 bases and 6 bases, in that order; junction bases with no gene match: 2. The CDR3 runs to 12 residues. Supplemented by reference TRBV7-3 and TRBJ2-1, the full variable domain reads GAGVSQTPSNKVTEKGKYVELRCDPISGHTALYWYRQSLGQGPEFLIYFQGTGAADDSGLPNDRFFAVRPEGSVSTLKIQRTERGDSAVYLCASRGDSNEQFFGPGTRLTVL.

This chain uses TRBV7-6 with TRBJ1-5; no firm D call. V lost 5 bases, J lost 6 bases, and 14 bases lay in between. The germline V gene has CDR1 SGHVS and CDR2 FNYEAQ. This CDR3 contains 14 residues. CDR3 residues: CASSQQHGGQPQHF. As DNA, the CDR3 is TGTGCCAGCAGCCAGCAGCACGGCGGTCAGCCCCAGCATTTT.

The table lists this clone with a count of one. The chain carries TRBV28 and TRBJ1-2; D might be TRBD1 (6 bases). Germline lookup yields CDR1 MDHEN and CDR2 SYDVKM. The CDR3 totals 16 residues. Trimming pared 6 bases from V and 0 bases from J, leaving 17 bases between. The DNA of the CDR3 is TGTGCCAGCAGCCTGCGCCGGACAGACCCTAACTATGGCTACACCTTC. It codes for CASSLRRTDPNYGYTF.

V is TRBV7-3 and J is TRBJ2-5; 13 nucleotides line up with TRBD2. Germline values: CDR1 SGHTA, CDR2 FQGTGA. There are 16 residues in the CDR3. V gave up 5 bases and J gave up 2 bases; unmatched junction bases: 5. The chain's CDR3 is CASSPGLAGYQETQYF. The CDR3, as DNA: TGTGCCAGCAGCCCGGGACTAGCGGGATATCAAGAGACCCAGTACTTC.

This clone was seen a single time. The chain uses TRBV19 and TRBJ2-1; D gene ambiguous. The CDR3 loop spans 15 amino acids. Trimming shortened V by 3 bases and J by 0 bases, and 9 bases separated the two germline ends. Germline V gene lookup returns CDR1 LNHDA and CDR2 SQIVND (reference sequence). CDR3 DNA: TGTGCCAGTAGTATGGCCCCTGGCTCCTACAATGAGCAGTTCTTC. Translated: CASSMAPGSYNEQFF.

The rearrangement links TRBV6-1 to TRBJ2-3; 11 bases fit TRBD1. The ends lost 0 bases at V and 4 bases at J; junction bases unmatched: 0. CDR1 and CDR2 from the germline V gene are MNHNS and SASEGT. This CDR3 spans 15 amino acids. The CDR3 protein is CASSEAGQGADTQYF. In nucleotides, the CDR3 is TGTGCCAGCAGTGAAGCGGGACAGGGGGCAGATACGCAGTATTTT.

The chain is built from TRBV28 and TRBJ2-7; TRBD1 is a possible D gene (6 bases). CDR3 length equals 14 residues. Germline assignment: CDR1 MDHEN and CDR2 SYDVKM. The germline V and J ends were trimmed by 3 bases and 5 bases, with 14 bases remaining between them. CDR3 nucleotide sequence: TGTGCCAGCAGTTTTACCAGGGGAAACAACGAGCAGTACTTC. It is translated as CASSFTRGNNEQYF.

J is TRBJ2-7 and V is TRBV23-1; 10 bases are a match to TRBD1. TRBV23-1 is sorted into the ORF group, with uncertain function. This CDR3 is 16 amino acids long. The trim removed 10 bases at V and 3 bases at J, leaving 15 bases unmatched. In DNA, the CDR3 is TGCGCCACCGGGACAGGGGCCATGGGGGGTCTCTACGAGCAGTACTTC. Translated, it gives CATGTGAMGGLYEQYF.

J is TRBJ2-1 and V is TRBV2; 9 bases match TRBD2. Germline V CDR1 and CDR2: SNHLY, FYNNEI. V lost 4 bases to trimming and J lost 8 bases; unmatched junction nucleotides: 18. CDR3 length equals 18 residues. The CDR3 DNA follows: TGTGCCAGCAGTGGACCTAGCGGGAAGCTTCGCTCTCGGGATGAGCAGTTCTTC. It codes for CASSGPSGKLRSRDEQFF.

V gene TRBV14 combines with J gene TRBJ2-7; the D gene is possibly TRBD2 (6 bases). V was shortened by 8 bases and J by 7 bases, with 21 bases between the two germline ends. The germline CDR1 and CDR2 sequences are SGHDN and FVKESK. The CDR3 is 14 amino acids. CDR3 in DNA: TGTGCCAGCCGCCCTTCTGGGGAGGCAGAAGAGCAGTACTTC. Translating it yields CASRPSGEAEEQYF.

The chain is built from TRBV29-1 and TRBJ2-1, with 7 bases aligning to TRBD1. The CDR3 runs 11 residues. Germline CDR1 and CDR2: SQVTM and ANQGSEA. Trimming removed 5 bases from V and 8 bases from J; junction bases left unmatched: 3. The CDR3 is CSVTQGYEQFF. The CDR3 DNA sequence: TGCAGCGTTACACAGGGGTATGAGCAGTTCTTC.

This chain links TRBV6-6 with TRBJ1-2; a weak D match, TRBD1 (6 bases). The germline CDR1 and CDR2 sequences are MNHNY and SVGAGI (reference sequence). Trimming took 2 bases from V and 0 from J, leaving 13 bases between them. The CDR3 runs to 16 residues. CDR3 residues: CASSYLPDSTNYGYTF. The CDR3 region has the DNA TGTGCCAGCAGTTACCTCCCGGACAGCACTAACTATGGCTACACCTTC.

This chain connects TRBV13 to TRBJ1-2, with 9 bases lining up with TRBD1. The CDR3 covers 13 residues. V lost 3 bases to trimming and J lost 9 bases; unmatched junction nucleotides: 5. CDR1 PRHDT and CDR2 FYEKMQ come from the germline V gene (reference sequence). CDR3 in amino acids: CASSLGGQGSYTF. Here the CDR3 DNA reads TGTGCCAGCAGCTTGGGGGGACAGGGAAGCTACACCTTC.